The 20 T cell receptor beta chains listed next were all sequenced from one sample in a study of blood T cell repertoires in COVID-19. Sequencing was performed with immunoSEQ multiplex PCR; in TCRdb, only in-frame clones are kept and a portion is missing. The sample has roughly 190,000 clones, 75% to 90% seen once. Sequenced sample: PBMCs or T cells enriched from blood (not recorded which). The origin of the receptors is a woman aged 30 to 39 who had recovered from COVID-19.

The V gene is TRBV3-1 (or the pseudogene TRBV3-2), the J gene TRBJ2-3; 9 bases align to TRBD2. The CDR3 loop spans 16 amino acids. With V trimmed by 4 bases and J by 2 bases, 7 bases remained unmatched. Germline CDR1 reads LGHDT; CDR2 reads YNNKEL (reference sequence). The CDR3 coding sequence is TGTGCCAGCAGCCTTTTAGGCGGGGGGGTCACAGATACGCAGTATTTT. Protein sequence: CASSLLGGGVTDTQYF.

The sample holds a few counts of this clone. This CDR3 is CASSKTGTGIDGYTF. CDR3 nucleotide sequence: TGTGCCAGCAGCAAGACCGGGACAGGGATCGACGGCTACACCTTC. The chain recombines TRBV6-6 with TRBJ1-2; 9 positions agree with TRBD1. The germline gives CDR1 MNHNY, CDR2 SVGAGI (reference sequence). The CDR3 is 15 residues long. The junction had 13 bases not matched to a gene; V was cut back by 6 bases and J by 8 bases.

This chain links TRBV27 with TRBJ1-5, with D possibly TRBD1 on 6 matching bases. CDR3 length: 15 amino acids. Looked up from germline, CDR1 is MNHEY and CDR2 is SMNVEV (reference sequence). V shed 4 bases and J shed 6 bases, with 16 bases lying between them. CDR3 loop: CASSSTSGGSQPQHF. As DNA, the CDR3 is TGTGCCAGCAGTTCAACCAGTGGGGGCAGTCAGCCCCAGCATTTT.

V is TRBV7-6 and J is TRBJ2-6, with a weak D call TRBD2 (7 bases). The ends were cut back, 7 bases at V and 0 bases at J, with 13 bases in the middle. Germline CDR1 and CDR2: SGHVS and FNYEAQ. CDR3 size: 16 residues. CDR3 amino acids: CASKRGEGSGANVLTF. The CDR3 DNA reads as TGTGCCAGCAAAAGGGGGGAGGGCTCTGGGGCCAACGTCCTGACTTTC.

The chain has TRBV7-6 and TRBJ1-1; 9 bases map to TRBD1. The CDR3 runs 11 residues. CDR1 is SGHVS, CDR2 FNYEAQ, per germline. The junction had 0 bases not matched to a gene; V was cut back by 5 bases and J by 8 bases. As DNA, the CDR3 is TGTGCCAGCAGCGGGACAGGGGAAGCTTTCTTT. Protein sequence: CASSGTGEAFF.

Details on this clone: Other DNA sequences in this specimen translate into the identical CDR3. The chain joins TRBV5-1 to TRBJ1-5; tentative D call: TRBD1 (6 bases). The CDR3 contains 13 residues. Trimming cost V 0 bases and J 6 bases, with 7 bases left between them. CDR1 SGHRS and CDR2 YFSETQ come from the germline V gene. The CDR3 nucleotides are TGCGCCAGCAGCTTGGGAGGGGGTCAGCCCCAGCATTTT. It is translated as CASSLGGGQPQHF.

This chain links TRBV30 with TRBJ1-2; 7 bases agree with TRBD1. CDR3 length equals 11 residues. Losses at the gene ends were 5 bases for V and 3 bases for J; bases not matched to a gene: 0. Germline V gene sequence: CDR1 GTSNPN, CDR2 SVGIG (reference sequence). CDR3 nucleotides: TGTGCCTGGGGGACAGACTATGGCTACACCTTC. Amino acid sequence: CAWGTDYGYTF.

A single count supports this clone. V gene TRBV6-2 or TRBV6-3 combines with J gene TRBJ1-2; 12 bases match TRBD1. V shed 4 bases, J shed 4 bases, and the junction held 7 bases outside the gene matches. The germline CDR1 and CDR2 sequences are MNHEY and SVGEGT. The CDR3 extends over 16 amino acids. The CDR3 nucleotides read TGTGCCAGCAGTTCTGCCGGGACAGGGGGCATCTATGGCTACACCTTC. Protein product: CASSSAGTGGIYGYTF.

This clone appeared once. The chain has TRBV13 and TRBJ2-7, with 7 bases fitting TRBD1. The CDR3 loop spans 17 amino acids. CDR1 and CDR2 from the germline V gene are PRHDT and FYEKMQ (reference sequence). V gave up 4 bases and J gave up 0 bases; unmatched junction bases: 12. CDR3 bases: TGTGCCAGCAGCTCCCGGGACAGCAGTTTATTCTCCTACGAGCAGTACTTC. Its translation is CASSSRDSSLFSYEQYF. Combining the CDR3 with reference TRBV13 and TRBJ2-7 gives the whole variable domain AAGVIQSPRHLIKEKRETATLKCYPIPRHDTVYWYQQGPGQDPQFLISFYEKMQSDKGSIPDRFSAQQFSDYHSELNMSSLELGDSALYFCASSSRDSSLFSYEQYFGPGTRLTVT.

This clone was seen only a few times. The chain combines TRBV12-3 or TRBV12-4 with TRBJ1-2; D is ambiguous. Trimming removed 6 bases from V and 4 bases from J, with 9 bases in between. The CDR3 totals 12 residues. CDR3 region: CASSSTPYGYTF. CDR3 coding DNA: TGTGCCAGCAGCTCCACACCCTATGGCTACACCTTC.

CDR3 protein: CASSDRRRDTYEQYF. In nucleotides, the CDR3 is TGTGCCAGCAGTGATCGTAGACGGGACACCTACGAGCAGTACTTC. This chain connects TRBV2 to TRBJ2-7; D is perhaps TRBD1 (6 bases). Looked up from germline, CDR1 is SNHLY and CDR2 is FYNNEI. Between the trimmed V and J ends, which lost 3 bases and 2 bases, there was a span of 14 bases. The CDR3 is 15 residues long.

J is TRBJ2-1 and V is TRBV7-2, with 9 bases identical to TRBD1. The V and J ends lost 3 bases and 7 bases, in that order; junction bases with no gene match: 4. Germline V gives CDR1 SGHTA, CDR2 FQGNSA. The CDR3 is 14 amino acids. In DNA form, the CDR3 reads TGTGCCAGCAGCTTGACAGGGGGGGAGAATGAGCAGTTCTTC. This encodes CASSLTGGENEQFF.

The chain joins TRBV6-8 to TRBJ1-2; TRBD1 agrees at 10 bases. V lost 2 bases and J lost 4; bases outside the gene matches: 10. The CDR3 has 17 amino acids. Germline CDR1 reads MNHGY; CDR2 reads SAAAGT. The CDR3 coding sequence is TGTGCCAGCAGTTACCCTATTGACAGGGGGCTTAGCTATGGCTACACCTTC. This encodes CASSYPIDRGLSYGYTF.

This clone was observed once. The chain combines TRBV12-3 or TRBV12-4 with TRBJ2-7; D not certain. CDR3 length: 13 amino acids. The V gene lost 6 bases and the J gene lost 1 base, with 10 bases spanning the gap. This chain's CDR3 is CASSPSQSYEQYF. As DNA, the CDR3 is TGTGCCAGCAGCCCATCCCAGTCCTACGAGCAGTACTTC.

In DNA form, the CDR3 reads TGTGCCAGCAGCTTGAGACGGACATCCCAAGAGACCCAGTACTTC. It codes for CASSLRRTSQETQYF. The chain employs TRBV5-4 and TRBJ2-5; D is perhaps TRBD1 (5 bases). The germline V gene encodes CDR1 SGHNT and CDR2 YYREEE (reference sequence). CDR3 length: 15 amino acids. Trimming removed 1 base at V and 1 base at J, with 11 bases between. Combining the CDR3 with reference TRBV5-4 and TRBJ2-5 gives the whole variable domain ETGVTQSPTHLIKTRGQQVTLRCSSQSGHNTVSWYQQALGQGPQFIFQYYREEENGRGNFPPRFSGLQFPNYSSELNVNALELDDSALYLCASSLRRTSQETQYFGPGTRLLVL.

A few counts support this clone. This chain connects TRBV4-1 to TRBJ1-1; no reliable D call. This CDR3 has 13 amino acids. V was pared by 0 bases and J by 3 bases, with 5 bases between. Per germline, CDR1 MGHRA and CDR2 YSYEKL. The DNA for the CDR3 is TGCGCCAGCAGCCAAGACTACTACACTGAAGCTTTCTTT. Its protein is CASSQDYYTEAFF.

V gene TRBV19 combines with J gene TRBJ1-1; a weak D match, TRBD1 (5 bases). This CDR3 has 14 amino acids. Trimming took 6 bases from V and 5 from J, leaving 16 bases between them. CDR1 and CDR2 from the germline V gene are LNHDA and SQIVND (reference sequence). The CDR3 is CASRLTQGWTEAFF. The CDR3 coding sequence is TGTGCCAGTAGACTAACCCAGGGTTGGACTGAAGCTTTCTTT. The full variable domain, its missing parts supplied by reference TRBV19 and TRBJ1-1, is DGGITQSPKYLFRKEGQNVTLSCEQNLNHDAMYWYRQDPGQGLRLIYYSQIVNDFQKGDIAEGYSVSREKKESFPLTVTSAQKNPTAFYLCASRLTQGWTEAFFGQGTRLTVV.

The chain links TRBV15 to TRBJ2-5, with D maybe TRBD2 (6 bases). CDR3 length equals 14 residues. The germline V gene encodes CDR1 LNHNV and CDR2 YYDKDF (reference sequence). V was pared by 3 bases and J by 5 bases, with 13 bases between. The DNA for the CDR3 is TGTGCCACCAGCAGGGGGACTGCTTGGGAGACCCAGTACTTC. It codes for CATSRGTAWETQYF.

This chain uses TRBV3-1 (or the pseudogene TRBV3-2) with TRBJ1-3, with TRBD1 as a possible D gene (6 bases). The V gene lost 4 bases and the J gene lost 1 base, with 17 bases spanning the gap. This CDR3 region has 17 residues. Germline-derived CDR1 and CDR2 are LGHDT and YNNKEL (reference sequence). CDR3 sequence (DNA): TGTGCCAGCAGCCTAAGCGCAGGGGATTTATCTGGAAACACCATATATTTT. This gives the protein CASSLSAGDLSGNTIYF.

This chain links TRBV6-4 with TRBJ1-6, with 10 bases that match TRBD1. Losses at the gene ends were 6 bases for V and 10 bases for J; bases not matched to a gene: 6. The CDR3 is 14 residues long. The V gene's germline CDR1 is MRHNA and CDR2 SNTAGT. CDR3 protein: CASSAGTGDSPLHF. Here the CDR3 DNA reads TGTGCCAGCAGCGCCGGGACAGGGGACTCACCCCTCCACTTT.